Presented here are 25 T cell receptor beta chains from one specimen sequenced in a study of blood T cell repertoires in COVID-19. Here immunoSEQ multiplex PCR was the method, and the copy in TCRdb shows in-frame clones only, minus some. Among 100,000 to 120,000 clones, approximately 82% were seen once, and the ten largest hold roughly 3.8%. Material: peripheral blood. The receptors come from a woman older than 75 with acute or convalescent COVID-19.

The chain is built from TRBV7-8 and TRBJ2-2; 8 bases align to TRBD1. This CDR3 region has 17 residues. V shed 5 bases and J 2 bases; nucleotides not matched to a gene: 10. Germline loops: CDR1 SGHVS, CDR2 FQNEAQ. The CDR3 is CASSPGQGSANTGELFF. The CDR3 DNA follows: TGTGCCAGCAGCCCAGGACAGGGATCGGCAAACACCGGGGAGCTGTTTTTT.

The chain links TRBV6-5 to TRBJ1-2; D is uncertain. The V gene lost 6 bases and the J gene lost 4 bases, with 18 bases spanning the gap. The CDR3 sequence is 15 residues long. Germline assignment: CDR1 MNHEY and CDR2 SVGAGI. CDR3 amino acids: CASRRGREPFYGYTF. The CDR3 DNA is TGTGCCAGCAGGAGAGGCCGAGAACCGTTCTATGGCTACACCTTC.

This clone has a single count. This chain connects TRBV5-1 to TRBJ1-4, with TRBD1 matching 8 bases. This CDR3 region has 15 residues. Germline loops: CDR1 SGHRS, CDR2 YFSETQ. The J segment lost 7 bases and the V segment lost 5 bases, leaving 10 bases of the junction unmatched. The CDR3 reads CASSSTGADIEKLFF. The CDR3 bases are TGCGCCAGCAGTTCGACAGGGGCCGACATTGAAAAACTGTTTTTT.

V gene TRBV3-1 (or the pseudogene TRBV3-2) combines with J gene TRBJ2-1, with unresolved D. CDR3 length: 15 amino acids. The germline V gene has CDR1 LGHDT and CDR2 YNNKEL (reference sequence). The ends were cut back, 0 bases at V and 3 bases at J, with 9 bases in the middle. DNA of the CDR3: TGTGCCAGCAGCCAAGATAGACAAAACTACAATGAGCAGTTCTTC. This gives the protein CASSQDRQNYNEQFF.

This clone showed up just a few times. This chain links TRBV6-4 with TRBJ2-3; possibly TRBD1 for D (5 bases). Germline V gene data show CDR1 as MRHNA and CDR2 as SNTAGT. V was shortened by 6 bases and J by 1 base, with 8 bases between the two germline ends. The CDR3 contains 13 residues. The CDR3 is CASSVRGTDTQYF. CDR3 in DNA: TGTGCCAGCAGCGTCAGGGGCACAGATACGCAGTATTTT.

This clone has more than one count but fewer than ten. DNA for the CDR3: TGTGCCAGGCGAGGTGCTTCCAATCAGCCCCAGCATTTT. Translated, it gives CARRGASNQPQHF. The J gene is TRBJ1-5, the V gene TRBV19; D is uncertain. V lost 9 bases, J lost 3 bases, and 12 bases lay in between. The germline V gene encodes CDR1 LNHDA and CDR2 SQIVND (reference sequence). CDR3 length: 13 amino acids.

This chain uses TRBV5-1 with TRBJ2-3; TRBD1 might be the D (5 bases). This CDR3 contains 15 residues. Trimming took off 7 bases at V and 0 bases at J, with 15 bases between the two ends. Germline CDR1 is SGHRS and CDR2 is YFSETQ. CDR3 in amino acids: CASRWVGASTDTQYF. CDR3 nucleotides: TGCGCCAGCCGTTGGGTAGGGGCTAGCACAGATACGCAGTATTTT.

This clone was seen once. The chain joins TRBV9 to TRBJ2-5, with D maybe TRBD2 (6 bases). CDR1 is SGDLS, CDR2 YYNGEE, per germline. V was cut by 0 bases and J by 5 bases, with 11 bases left in between. CDR3 length equals 14 residues. The CDR3 coding sequence is TGTGCCAGCAGCGTAGCTTGGAGCGGGGAGACCCAGTACTTC. Its translation is CASSVAWSGETQYF. Full variable domain (outside the CDR3, taken from reference TRBV9 and TRBJ2-5): DSGVTQTPKHLITATGQRVTLRCSPRSGDLSVYWYQQSLDQGLQFLIQYYNGEERAKGNILERFSAQQFPDLHSELNLSSLELGDSALYFCASSVAWSGETQYFGPGTRLLVL.

The chain is built from TRBV2 and TRBJ2-7; perhaps TRBD2 as D (5 bases). The germline V gene has CDR1 SNHLY and CDR2 FYNNEI. V lost 4 bases and J lost 0, with 10 bases in between. The CDR3 is 14 amino acids. CDR3: CASSGERSSYEQYF. The CDR3 DNA is TGTGCCAGCAGTGGGGAGAGGAGCTCCTACGAGCAGTACTTC.

Note on this clone: The identical CDR3 is also encoded by other nucleotide sequences in the sample. This chain links TRBV6-5 with TRBJ2-7; the match to TRBD1 covers 7 bases. CDR1 is MNHEY and CDR2 is SVGAGI in the germline V gene. Germline trimming cut 6 bases from V and 2 bases from J; bases unmatched to any gene: 7. CDR3 length: 14 amino acids. The CDR3, as DNA: TGTGCCAGCAGCAACTCCGGGACAGCCTACGAGCAGTACTTC. Its translation is CASSNSGTAYEQYF.

The chain is built from TRBV6-5 and TRBJ1-1; D is possibly TRBD1 (6 bases). The V gene's germline CDR1 is MNHEY and CDR2 SVGAGI. V dropped 8 bases and J dropped 0 bases, with 7 bases sitting between them. CDR3 length equals 12 residues. This CDR3 reads CASGDMNTEAFF. The CDR3 DNA is TGTGCCAGCGGGGACATGAACACTGAAGCTTTCTTT.

Notes on this clone: The identical CDR3 is also encoded by other nucleotide sequences in the sample. CDR3 region: CAISDRVTGANVLTF. The CDR3 DNA is TGTGCCATCAGCGACAGGGTTACTGGGGCCAACGTCCTGACTTTC. The chain joins TRBV10-3 to TRBJ2-6; TRBD1 matches at 7 bases. Germline V gene data show CDR1 as ENHRY and CDR2 as SYGVKD. Trimming cost V 6 bases and J 2 bases; bases outside gene matches: 4. The CDR3 length is 15 residues.

The chain employs TRBV20-1 and TRBJ2-1; D remains unclear. The CDR3 runs to 11 residues. Trimming took off 4 bases at V and 5 bases at J, with 6 bases between the two ends. CDR1 is DFQATT, CDR2 SNEGSKA, per germline (reference sequence). CDR3 in DNA: TGCAGTGCTACCGGTAACAATGAGCAGTTCTTC. Translated, it gives CSATGNNEQFF.

The chain recombines TRBV6-5 with TRBJ2-7; 14 bases fit TRBD2. V was pared by 7 bases and J by 8 bases, with 10 bases of the junction left unmatched. CDR1 and CDR2 from the germline V gene are MNHEY and SVGAGI. This CDR3 contains 15 residues. The CDR3 nucleotides are TGTGCCAGCAACAGACTAGCGGGAGGGCGTGATAAGCAGTACTTC. Residues: CASNRLAGGRDKQYF.

The chain is built from TRBV5-1 and TRBJ2-5, with 10 positions matching TRBD2. This CDR3 comprises 17 residues. Trimming removed 2 bases from V and 4 bases from J; junction bases left unmatched: 11. Germline V gene sequence: CDR1 SGHRS, CDR2 YFSETQ. The DNA for the CDR3 is TGCGCCAGCAGCTTACGGACTAGCGGTTTGGGGGCAGAGACCCAGTACTTC. Its protein product is CASSLRTSGLGAETQYF.

The V gene is TRBV11-3, the J gene TRBJ2-6, with 12 bases aligning to TRBD1. Trimming cost V 4 bases and J 2 bases; bases outside gene matches: 12. CDR3 size: 20 residues. The germline V gene encodes CDR1 SGHNT and CDR2 YENEEA. The CDR3 protein is CASSSETPGQGAAGANVLTF. The CDR3 nucleotides read TGTGCCAGCAGCTCAGAGACTCCGGGACAGGGGGCAGCTGGGGCCAACGTCCTGACTTTC.

In its sample, this clone was seen once. The rearrangement joins TRBV7-2 to TRBJ1-2; 11 positions agree with TRBD1. The V and J ends lost 1 base and 4 bases, in that order; junction bases with no gene match: 5. The CDR3 length is 16 residues. From germline, CDR1 is SGHTA and CDR2 FQGNSA. The CDR3 reads CASSLVGQGALYGYTF. CDR3 nucleotides: TGTGCCAGCAGCTTAGTAGGACAGGGGGCTCTCTATGGCTACACCTTC.

This CDR3 is CASSFQGQETQYF. The CDR3, as DNA: TGTGCCAGCAGCTTCCAGGGTCAAGAGACCCAGTACTTC. V is TRBV11-2 and J is TRBJ2-5; TRBD1 is a possible D gene (5 bases). There are 13 residues in the CDR3. V was clipped by 3 bases and J by 2 bases, with 7 bases between them. Germline assignment: CDR1 SGHAT and CDR2 FQNNGV.

The chain joins TRBV7-3 to TRBJ1-1, with D perhaps TRBD1 (6 bases). Trimming pared 5 bases from V and 2 bases from J, leaving 12 bases between. Germline V CDR1 and CDR2: SGHTA, FQGTGA. The CDR3 runs 14 residues. CDR3 coding DNA: TGTGCCAGCAGCCAGGGACACGAAAACACTGAAGCTTTCTTT. Encoded protein: CASSQGHENTEAFF.

This rearrangement joins TRBV12-5 to TRBJ2-1; D remains unclear. Germline lookup yields CDR1 LGHNT and CDR2 FRNRAP. There are 17 residues in the CDR3. The V end lost 2 bases, the J end lost 2 bases, and 16 bases lay between the germline ends. DNA for the CDR3: TGTGCTAGTGGTTTGTCCAACGTACTAACCGCCTACAATGAGCAGTTCTTC. Its translation is CASGLSNVLTAYNEQFF.

This rearrangement joins TRBV29-1 to TRBJ1-5, with a tentative D call TRBD1 (5 bases). The V end lost 3 bases, the J end lost 5 bases, and 11 bases lay between the germline ends. The CDR3 length is 13 residues. Germline lookup yields CDR1 SQVTM and CDR2 ANQGSEA. The CDR3 loop is CSVDAGTDQPQHF. The CDR3 DNA sequence: TGCAGCGTTGATGCGGGGACCGATCAGCCCCAGCATTTT.

The chain uses TRBV27 and TRBJ1-2, with TRBD1 identical over 9 bases. This CDR3 contains 13 residues. Trimming cost V 7 bases and J 7 bases; bases outside gene matches: 7. Per germline, CDR1 MNHEY and CDR2 SMNVEV (reference sequence). This chain's CDR3 is CASKYRGQGGYTF. CDR3 sequence (DNA): TGTGCCAGCAAGTACAGGGGGCAGGGTGGCTACACCTTC.

The V call is TRBV6-5, the J call TRBJ2-7; 9 bases are a match to TRBD2. Trimming removed 0 bases from V and 5 bases from J; junction bases left unmatched: 8. Germline V lookup: CDR1 MNHEY, CDR2 SVGAGI. The CDR3 has 16 residues. Written as DNA, the CDR3 is TGTGCCAGCAGTTACTCCCTGCGGGAGGGTTTGAACGAGCAGTACTTC. Protein product: CASSYSLREGLNEQYF.

The V and J genes are TRBV10-3 and TRBJ1-1; D may be TRBD1 (6 bases). The V gene's germline CDR1 is ENHRY and CDR2 SYGVKD. The CDR3 runs to 14 residues. V lost 4 bases, J lost 0 bases, and 9 bases lay in between. The CDR3 DNA reads as TGTGCCATCAGTGTACAGGGAGTGAACACTGAAGCTTTCTTT. Protein product: CAISVQGVNTEAFF.

The chain has TRBV5-1 and TRBJ2-1; 10 positions match TRBD2. CDR3 length: 16 amino acids. After removal of 6 bases from V and 4 bases from J, the junction contained 10 bases not matched to a gene. Germline V gives CDR1 SGHRS, CDR2 YFSETQ. CDR3: CASIPPLAGVYNEQFF. The CDR3 DNA sequence: TGCGCCAGCATCCCTCCGCTAGCGGGGGTATACAATGAGCAGTTCTTC.